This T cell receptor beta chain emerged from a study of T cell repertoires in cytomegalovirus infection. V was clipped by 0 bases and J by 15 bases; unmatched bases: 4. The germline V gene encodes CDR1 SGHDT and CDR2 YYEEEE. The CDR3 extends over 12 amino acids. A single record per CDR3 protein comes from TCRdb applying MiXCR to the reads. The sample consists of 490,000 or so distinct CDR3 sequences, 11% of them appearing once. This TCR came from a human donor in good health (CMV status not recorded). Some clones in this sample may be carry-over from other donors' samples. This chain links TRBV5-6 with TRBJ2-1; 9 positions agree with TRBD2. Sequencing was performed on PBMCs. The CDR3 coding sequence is TGTGCCAGCAGCTTGGGAGCGGGGGGCCTGTTCTTC. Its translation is CASSLGAGGLFF.